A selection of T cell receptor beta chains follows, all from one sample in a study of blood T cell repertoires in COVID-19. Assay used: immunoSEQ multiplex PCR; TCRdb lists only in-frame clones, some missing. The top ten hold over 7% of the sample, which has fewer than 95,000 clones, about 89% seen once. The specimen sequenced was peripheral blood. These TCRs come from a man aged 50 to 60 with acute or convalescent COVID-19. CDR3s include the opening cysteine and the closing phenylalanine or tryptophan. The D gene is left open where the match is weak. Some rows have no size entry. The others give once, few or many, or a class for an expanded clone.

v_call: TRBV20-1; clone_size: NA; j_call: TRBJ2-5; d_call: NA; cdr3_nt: TGCAGTGCTAGGGCGGCGGGGACCCAGTACTTC; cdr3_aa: CSARAAGTQYF
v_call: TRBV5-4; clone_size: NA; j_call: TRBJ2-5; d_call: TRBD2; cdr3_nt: TGTGCCAGCAGCTTAGGCCGGCTAGGGCGGGGGGGCGGTTTAGAGACCCAGTACTTC; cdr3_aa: CASSLGRLGRGGGLETQYF
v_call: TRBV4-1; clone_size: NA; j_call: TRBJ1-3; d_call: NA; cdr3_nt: TGCGCCAGCAGCCATGGGGACTATAGGCGAAACACCATATATTTT; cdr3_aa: CASSHGDYRRNTIYF
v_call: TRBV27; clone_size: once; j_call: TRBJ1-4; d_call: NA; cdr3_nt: TGTGCCAGCAGTTTAAACATGGGGAGGAGTGAAAAACTGTTTTTT; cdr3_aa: CASSLNMGRSEKLFF
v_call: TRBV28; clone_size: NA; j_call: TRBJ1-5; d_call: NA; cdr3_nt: TGTGCCAGCAGTTTCGCGGGGGCAGGTCAGCCCCAGCATTTT; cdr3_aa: CASSFAGAGQPQHF
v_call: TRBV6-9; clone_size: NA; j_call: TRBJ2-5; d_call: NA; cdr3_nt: TGTGCCAGCAGTTCTCAACCACAGGGTGCCGAGACCCAGTACTTC; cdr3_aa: CASSSQPQGAETQYF
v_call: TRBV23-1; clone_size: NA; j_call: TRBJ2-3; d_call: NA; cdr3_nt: TGCGCCAGCAGTCAATCCAGGGATACGCAGTATTTT; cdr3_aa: CASSQSRDTQYF
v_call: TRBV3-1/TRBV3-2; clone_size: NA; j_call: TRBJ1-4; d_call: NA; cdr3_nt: TGTGCCAGCCGTGGCGGAGCCCGAGAACTGTTTTTT; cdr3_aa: CASRGGARELFF
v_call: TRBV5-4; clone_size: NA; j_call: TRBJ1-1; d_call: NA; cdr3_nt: TGTGCCAGCAGCTTGATTGGGGGGGCGAGGGGCAACACTGAAGCTTTCTTT; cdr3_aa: CASSLIGGARGNTEAFF
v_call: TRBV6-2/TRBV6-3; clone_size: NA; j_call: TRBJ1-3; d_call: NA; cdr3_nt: TGTGCCAGCAGTTCTTCTGGGAGTCATCCGGGAGGCACCATATATTTT; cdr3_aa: CASSSSGSHPGGTIYF
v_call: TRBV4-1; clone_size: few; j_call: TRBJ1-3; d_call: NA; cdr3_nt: TGCGCCAGCAGCCAACAGGGAGGGAACACCATATATTTT; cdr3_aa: CASSQQGGNTIYF